The 19 T cell receptor beta chains in this list originate from one sample, sequenced in a study of blood T cell repertoires in COVID-19. The protocol was immunoSEQ multiplex PCR, while the TCRdb copy is restricted to in-frame clones and leaves out a portion. The data show 190,000 or so clones, around 80% seen once. Input material: peripheral blood. The receptors originated from a human donor with acute or convalescent COVID-19. The donor label of this sample is uncertain.

This sequence joins TRBV28 and TRBJ2-3; D not certain. The CDR3 is 15 residues long. Trimming shortened V by 4 bases and J by 4 bases, and 15 bases separated the two germline ends. Germline CDR1 is MDHEN and CDR2 is SYDVKM. CDR3 DNA: TGTGCCAGCAGTTCCCCCCCTAGTCTGGCAGATACGCAGTATTTT. Translation gives CASSSPPSLADTQYF.

This clone was found a few times. This CDR3 is also generated by other DNA sequences in the sample. This chain uses TRBV27 with TRBJ1-1; D is perhaps TRBD1 (5 bases). The germline V and J ends were trimmed by 1 base and 2 bases, with 8 bases remaining between them. CDR1 and CDR2 from the germline V gene are MNHEY and SMNVEV (reference sequence). CDR3 size: 14 residues. The CDR3 protein is CASSLWGRNTEAFF. In nucleotides, the CDR3 is TGTGCCAGCAGTTTATGGGGCAGAAACACTGAAGCTTTCTTT.

This clone was observed once. This chain joins TRBV10-3 and TRBJ2-7, with D maybe TRBD2 (6 bases). The CDR3 has 15 amino acids. V lost 5 bases to trimming and J lost 1 base, with 15 bases between them. CDR1 and CDR2 from the germline V gene are ENHRY and SYGVKD. The CDR3 nucleotides read TGTGCCATCAGTACCCCAACTAGCCTATCCTACGAGCAGTACTTC. Protein sequence: CAISTPTSLSYEQYF.

The V gene is TRBV30, the J gene TRBJ1-1, with 8 bases identical to TRBD1. Unmatched junction bases numbered 1, after V lost 4 bases and J lost 0 bases. The CDR3 loop spans 13 amino acids. CDR1 is GTSNPN and CDR2 is SVGIG in the germline V gene (reference sequence). This CDR3 is CAWNRGMNTEAFF. CDR3 DNA sequence: TGTGCCTGGAACAGGGGGATGAACACTGAAGCTTTCTTT.

This sequence joins TRBV18 and TRBJ2-5; 7 bases agree with TRBD1. The CDR3 consists of 14 residues. Germline-derived CDR1 and CDR2 are KGHSH and LQKENI. V lost 6 bases to trimming and J lost 3 bases; unmatched junction nucleotides: 7. CDR3 protein: CASSRTGTEETQYF. The CDR3, as DNA: TGTGCCAGCTCGCGAACCGGGACAGAAGAGACCCAGTACTTC.

The chain employs TRBV2 and TRBJ2-1; the match to TRBD2 covers 12 bases. V trimming: 5 bases; J trimming: 9 bases; junction bases outside the gene matches: 8. This CDR3 comprises 15 residues. Germline CDR1 is SNHLY and CDR2 is FYNNEI. The CDR3 DNA reads TGTGCCAGCAGTCGAGGGCTAGCGGGAGGGGTTGAGCAGTTCTTC. Translation: CASSRGLAGGVEQFF.

The rearrangement uses TRBV20-1 and TRBJ1-3; tentative D call: TRBD1 (5 bases). Germline lookup yields CDR1 DFQATT and CDR2 SNEGSKA (reference sequence). CDR3 length equals 15 residues. V shed 3 bases and J shed 3 bases, with 15 bases lying between them. The CDR3: CSASQSRAGGNTIYF. CDR3 nucleotide sequence: TGCAGTGCTAGTCAGAGCAGGGCTGGTGGAAACACCATATATTTT.

The J gene is TRBJ2-7, the V gene TRBV9, with TRBD2 matching over 10 bases. From germline, CDR1 is SGDLS and CDR2 YYNGEE. The CDR3 loop spans 15 amino acids. Losses at the gene ends were 2 bases for V and 4 bases for J; bases not matched to a gene: 6. This CDR3 is CASSVASGSLYEQYF. The CDR3 DNA reads TGTGCCAGCAGCGTCGCTAGCGGGAGTTTGTACGAGCAGTACTTC.

The DNA for the CDR3 is TGTGCCAGCAGTTCCCGCCTTGTGGCCCGGCGGCTATACGAGCAGTACTTC. Amino acids: CASSSRLVARRLYEQYF. This sequence joins TRBV28 and TRBJ2-7; D call uncertain. The CDR3 has 17 amino acids. Deletions cut 4 bases from V and 4 bases from J, with 23 bases between. Germline V lookup: CDR1 MDHEN, CDR2 SYDVKM.

This chain links TRBV18 with TRBJ2-1, with TRBD2 matching over 12 bases. Per the germline V gene, CDR1 is KGHSH and CDR2 is LQKENI. This CDR3 has 16 amino acids. Trimming cost V 3 bases and J 6 bases; bases outside gene matches: 6. The CDR3 region is CASSPSLAGGINEQFF. CDR3 DNA: TGTGCCAGCTCACCCTCCCTAGCGGGAGGGATCAATGAGCAGTTCTTC.

This clone came up once. Other DNA sequences of this sample code for an identical CDR3. The V call is TRBV28, the J call TRBJ1-1; D unresolved. From germline, CDR1 is MDHEN and CDR2 SYDVKM. The CDR3 spans 14 residues. V was clipped by 3 bases and J by 3 bases, with 11 bases between them. Written as DNA, the CDR3 is TGTGCCAGCAGTTTCGTCCGGGTGGACACTGAAGCTTTCTTT. This encodes CASSFVRVDTEAFF. Complete variable domain (other parts from reference TRBV28 and TRBJ1-1): DVKVTQSSRYLVKRTGEKVFLECVQDMDHENMFWYRQDPGLGLRLIYFSYDVKMKEKGDIPEGYSVSREKKERFSLILESASTNQTSMYLCASSFVRVDTEAFFGQGTRLTVV.

The rearrangement links TRBV9 to TRBJ2-1; a possible D gene is TRBD2 (6 bases). With 3 bases removed from V and 0 bases from J, the gap between germline ends came to 10 bases. This CDR3 region has 15 residues. CDR1 and CDR2 (germline): SGDLS, YYNGEE. DNA of the CDR3: TGTGCCAGCAGCGCAGCCGGGAGCTCCTACAATGAGCAGTTCTTC. Amino acid sequence: CASSAAGSSYNEQFF.

The chain joins TRBV7-9 to TRBJ1-2; D possibly corresponds to TRBD1 (6 bases). Germline V lookup: CDR1 SEHNR, CDR2 FQNEAQ (reference sequence). This CDR3 spans 15 amino acids. With 3 bases removed from V and 0 bases from J, the gap between germline ends came to 11 bases. DNA for the CDR3: TGTGCCAGCAGCTTTCAGGGGCTTTCTAACTATGGCTACACCTTC. It encodes CASSFQGLSNYGYTF.

The chain is built from TRBV6-2 or TRBV6-3 and TRBJ2-3; D is unresolved. Germline values: CDR1 MNHEY, CDR2 SVGEGT. Deletions cut 2 bases from V and 6 bases from J, with 6 bases between. This CDR3 has 12 residues. The CDR3 sequence: CASSYPMDTQYF. Here the CDR3 DNA reads TGTGCCAGCAGTTACCCTATGGATACGCAGTATTTT.

The chain has TRBV7-9 and TRBJ1-5; 10 positions match TRBD1. The CDR3 is 16 amino acids. Germline trimming cut 5 bases from V and 3 bases from J; bases unmatched to any gene: 7. Germline V CDR1 and CDR2: SEHNR, FQNEAQ (reference sequence). The CDR3 coding sequence is TGTGCCAGCAGCAAGGGGACAGGGGATTTCAATCAGCCCCAGCATTTT. It is translated as CASSKGTGDFNQPQHF.

In nucleotides, the CDR3 is TGTGCCACCAGTGACCCTCGACAGGGGCGCAATTCACCCCTCCACTTT. Translation gives CATSDPRQGRNSPLHF. The chain joins TRBV24-1 to TRBJ1-6; 8 bases are a match to TRBD1. CDR3 length equals 16 residues. CDR1 is KGHDR and CDR2 is SFDVKD in the germline V gene. J lost 7 bases, V lost 4 bases, and 8 bases had no gene match.

This clone showed up just once. The chain combines TRBV6-5 with TRBJ2-1; 7 positions match TRBD2. Germline values: CDR1 MNHEY, CDR2 SVGAGI. The CDR3 length is 12 residues. The chain's CDR3 is CAGGRADNEQFF. In DNA, the CDR3 is TGTGCGGGAGGGAGGGCCGACAATGAGCAGTTCTTC.

The chain recombines TRBV19 with TRBJ1-3, with a possible D match to TRBD1 (6 bases). V lost 5 bases and J lost 4, with 12 bases in between. The CDR3 consists of 14 residues. Per the germline V gene, CDR1 is LNHDA and CDR2 is SQIVND (reference sequence). CDR3 in amino acids: CASSLQGYGNTIYF. The CDR3 nucleotides are TGTGCCAGTAGTTTACAGGGATACGGAAACACCATATATTTT.

The gene calls are TRBV7-3 and TRBJ2-1; 10 bases match TRBD2. The V gene's germline CDR1 is SGHTA and CDR2 FQGTGA. V trimming: 4 bases; J trimming: 4 bases; junction bases outside the gene matches: 4. The CDR3 is 15 amino acids. The CDR3 nucleotides are TGTGCCAGCAGCTCATCTAGCGGGGGTTACAATGAGCAGTTCTTC. Translated, it gives CASSSSSGGYNEQFF.